These T cell receptor beta chains were read from a single sample in a study of T cell changes during pregnancy in multiple sclerosis. Only in-frame clones appear in the TCRdb table, and some are missing; sequencing was by immunoSEQ multiplex PCR. The profile shows roughly 38,000 clones, about 92% of them singletons. The material sequenced was peripheral blood, taken in the third trimester of pregnancy. The receptors shown here come from a female donor in good health, enrolled as a control in a pregnancy study. Both conserved end residues are part of each CDR3. The order of the fields is clone size, V gene, D gene, J gene, CDR3 protein, CDR3 DNA. A D gene is named only where the DNA matches it firmly. Size values are once, few and many counts, or a class for expanded clones, and some rows have none.

.	TRBV15	.	TRBJ2-1	CATSRAGRGSDEQFF	TGTGCCACCAGCAGAGCTGGCAGGGGATCGGATGAGCAGTTCTTC
.	TRBV5-4	TRBD2	TRBJ2-1	CASRRLAGGTYNEQFF	TGTGCCAGCCGGAGACTAGCGGGCGGTACCTACAATGAGCAGTTCTTC
.	TRBV29-1	.	TRBJ2-1	CSGSTGFSGNNEQFF	TGCAGCGGCAGCACCGGGTTTAGCGGCAACAATGAGCAGTTCTTC
.	TRBV2	.	TRBJ2-1	CASSPVRASDNEQFF	TGTGCCAGCAGTCCCGTGCGGGCGAGCGACAATGAGCAGTTCTTC
.	TRBV15	.	TRBJ1-1	CATSRSGPGGAFF	TGTGCCACCAGCAGATCGGGTCCCGGTGGGGCTTTCTTT
.	TRBV25-1	.	TRBJ1-4	CASSPSSLGWSKKLFF	TGTGCCAGCAGTCCGTCGAGTTTGGGCTGGTCTAAAAAACTGTTTTTT
few	TRBV6-1	TRBD2	TRBJ2-7	CASSEASGSSYEQYF	TGTGCCAGCAGTGAAGCTAGCGGGAGCTCCTACGAGCAGTACTTC
.	TRBV2	.	TRBJ1-1	CASSPTGLSEAFF	TGTGCCAGCAGTCCAACAGGGCTTTCTGAAGCTTTCTTT
.	TRBV5-1	TRBD1	TRBJ2-1	CASSLPGQGAGFAYNEQFF	TGCGCCAGCAGCTTACCGGGACAGGGGGCAGGATTCGCTTACAATGAGCAGTTCTTC
.	TRBV6-6	.	TRBJ2-6	CASSYLPGANVLTF	TGTGCCAGCAGTTACCTCCCTGGGGCCAACGTCCTGACTTTC
.	TRBV7-2	.	TRBJ2-7	CASSLVGGSYEQYF	TGTGCCAGCAGCTTAGTCGGGGGCTCCTACGAGCAGTACTTC
few	TRBV23-1	TRBD1	TRBJ2-2	CASSQPDRTDTGELFF	TGCGCCAGCAGTCAACCGGACAGGACGGACACCGGGGAGCTGTTTTTT
.	TRBV21-1	.	TRBJ1-6	CASSKVSRGSYNSPLHF	TGTGCCAGCAGCAAAGTATCCAGGGGGTCCTATAATTCACCCCTCCACTTT
few	TRBV30	.	TRBJ1-5	CAWSGPPLSPQHF	TGTGCCTGGAGTGGGCCCCCTCTTTCGCCCCAGCATTTT
once	TRBV6-1	TRBD1	TRBJ2-7	CASSEIGQVAYEQYF	TGTGCCAGCAGTGAAATAGGACAGGTTGCCTACGAGCAGTACTTC
.	TRBV14	TRBD2	TRBJ2-1	CASSHLPGLAGLGNEQFF	TGTGCCAGCAGCCACCTTCCGGGACTAGCGGGCCTAGGGAATGAGCAGTTCTTC
.	TRBV7-9	.	TRBJ2-6	CASSFKSDSSGANVLTF	TGTGCCAGCAGCTTCAAGTCAGACAGCTCTGGGGCCAACGTCCTGACTTTC
.	TRBV19	.	TRBJ2-3	CASKARASLTDTQYF	TGTGCCAGTAAAGCGCGGGCTAGCCTTACAGATACGCAGTATTTT
few	TRBV2	TRBD2	TRBJ2-1	CASSPLAGRAGHEQFF	TGTGCCAGCAGCCCTCTGGCCGGGAGGGCCGGACATGAGCAGTTCTTC
.	TRBV19	TRBD1	TRBJ1-1	CASTYGQGAQVRVAFF	TGTGCCAGTACCTACGGACAGGGGGCACAGGTGAGGGTGGCTTTCTTT
.	TRBV5-6	.	TRBJ1-2	CASRKTGFYGYTF	TGTGCCAGCAGGAAGACAGGTTTCTATGGCTACACCTTC
.	TRBV19	.	TRBJ1-5	CASSGHGINNQPQHF	TGTGCCAGTAGTGGTCACGGGATTAATAATCAGCCCCAGCATTTT
large	TRBV5-1	.	TRBJ2-7	CASSWDKTYEQYF	TGCGCCAGCAGCTGGGACAAAACCTACGAGCAGTACTTC
.	TRBV7-6	TRBD1	TRBJ1-5	CASSLLPGQSNQPQHF	TGTGCCAGCAGCTTATTACCGGGACAGAGCAATCAGCCCCAGCATTTT
once	TRBV19	TRBD1	TRBJ2-3	CASSMSPGQGSDTQYF	TGTGCCAGTAGTATGTCTCCGGGACAGGGTAGCGATACGCAGTATTTT
.	TRBV7-2	TRBD1	TRBJ2-7	CASSLMGQGAGEQYF	TGTGCCAGCAGCTTAATGGGACAGGGAGCGGGCGAGCAGTACTTC
.	TRBV7-9	.	TRBJ2-3	CASSLGGLPVDTQYF	TGTGCCAGCAGCTTAGGAGGGCTCCCGGTAGATACGCAGTATTTT
.	TRBV2	TRBD1	TRBJ1-2	CASRGTANYGYTF	TGTGCCAGCAGGGGGACAGCTAACTATGGCTACACCTTC
.	TRBV7-8	.	TRBJ1-1	CASSFSVGGEAFF	TGTGCCAGCAGCTTCTCCGTGGGGGGTGAAGCTTTCTTT
.	TRBV29-1	TRBD1	TRBJ2-1	CSVEDPRQGTGEQFF	TGCAGCGTTGAAGATCCAAGACAGGGTACTGGTGAGCAGTTCTTC